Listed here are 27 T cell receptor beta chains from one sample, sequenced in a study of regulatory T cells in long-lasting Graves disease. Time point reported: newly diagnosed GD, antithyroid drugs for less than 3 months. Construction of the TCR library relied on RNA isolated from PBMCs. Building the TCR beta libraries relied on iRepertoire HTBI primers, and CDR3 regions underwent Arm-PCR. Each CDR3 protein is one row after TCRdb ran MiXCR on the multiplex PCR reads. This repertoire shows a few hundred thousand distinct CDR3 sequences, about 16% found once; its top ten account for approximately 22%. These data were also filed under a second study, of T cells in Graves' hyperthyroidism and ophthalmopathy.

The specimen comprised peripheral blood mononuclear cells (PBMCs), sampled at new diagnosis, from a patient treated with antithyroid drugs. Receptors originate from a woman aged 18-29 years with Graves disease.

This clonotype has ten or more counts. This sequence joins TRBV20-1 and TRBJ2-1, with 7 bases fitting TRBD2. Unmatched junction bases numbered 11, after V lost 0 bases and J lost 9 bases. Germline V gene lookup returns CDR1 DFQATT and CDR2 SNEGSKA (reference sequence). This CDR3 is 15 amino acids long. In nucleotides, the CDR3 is TGCAGTGCTAGAGACCCTAGGGGTAGCGGGCGTGAGCAGTTCTTC. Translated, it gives CSARDPRGSGREQFF.

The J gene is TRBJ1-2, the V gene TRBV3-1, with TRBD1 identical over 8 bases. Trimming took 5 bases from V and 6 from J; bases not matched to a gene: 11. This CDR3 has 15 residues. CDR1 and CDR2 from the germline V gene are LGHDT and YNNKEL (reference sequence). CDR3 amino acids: CASSYRDRLFNGYTF. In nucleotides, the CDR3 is TGTGCCAGCAGCTACCGGGACAGGCTCTTCAATGGCTACACCTTC.

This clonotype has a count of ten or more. CDR3 nucleotides: TGTGCCAGCAGCCAGTTAGGCGGGACAGGGTCCCGTGGCGAGCAGTACTTC. It specifies CASSQLGGTGSRGEQYF. V gene TRBV3-1 combines with J gene TRBJ2-7, with 9 bases that match TRBD1. This CDR3 has 17 residues. Losses at the gene ends were 3 bases for V and 6 bases for J; bases not matched to a gene: 15. CDR1 LGHDT and CDR2 YNNKEL come from the germline V gene (reference sequence).

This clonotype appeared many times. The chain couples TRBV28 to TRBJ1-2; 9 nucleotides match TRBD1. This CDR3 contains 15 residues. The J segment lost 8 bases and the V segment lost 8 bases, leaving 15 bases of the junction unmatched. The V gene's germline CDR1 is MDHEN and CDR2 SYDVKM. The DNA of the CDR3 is TGTGCCAGCCACCCTCATTCGGGGACAGGGTACGGCTACACCTTC. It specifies CASHPHSGTGYGYTF.

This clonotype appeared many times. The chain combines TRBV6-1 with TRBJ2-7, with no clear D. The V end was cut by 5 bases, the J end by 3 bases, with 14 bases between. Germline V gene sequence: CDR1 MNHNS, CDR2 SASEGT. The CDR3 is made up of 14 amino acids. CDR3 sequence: CASSLGKAYYEQYF. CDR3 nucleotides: TGTGCCAGCAGTCTAGGAAAAGCATACTACGAGCAGTACTTC.

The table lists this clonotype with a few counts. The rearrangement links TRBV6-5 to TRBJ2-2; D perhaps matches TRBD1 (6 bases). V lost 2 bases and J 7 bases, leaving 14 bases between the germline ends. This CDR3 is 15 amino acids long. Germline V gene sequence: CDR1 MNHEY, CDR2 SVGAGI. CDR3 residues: CASSYPSQGGGELFF. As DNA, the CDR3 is TGTGCCAGCAGTTACCCCTCACAGGGCGGCGGGGAGCTGTTTTTT.

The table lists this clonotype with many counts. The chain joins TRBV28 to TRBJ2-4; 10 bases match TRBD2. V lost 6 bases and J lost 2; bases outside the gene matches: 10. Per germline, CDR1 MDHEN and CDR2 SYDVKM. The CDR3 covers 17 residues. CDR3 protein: CASSQGASGSTKNIQYF. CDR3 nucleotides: TGTGCCAGCAGCCAGGGCGCTAGCGGGAGTACCAAAAACATTCAGTACTTC. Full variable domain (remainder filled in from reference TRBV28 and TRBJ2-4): DVKVTQSSRYLVKRTGEKVFLECVQDMDHENMFWYRQDPGLGLRLIYFSYDVKMKEKGDIPEGYSVSREKKERFSLILESASTNQTSMYLCASSQGASGSTKNIQYFGAGTRLSVL.

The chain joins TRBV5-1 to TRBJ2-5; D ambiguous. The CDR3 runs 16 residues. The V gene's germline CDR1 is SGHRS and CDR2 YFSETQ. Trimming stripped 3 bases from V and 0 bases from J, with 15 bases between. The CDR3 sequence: CASSSSMSLYQETQYF. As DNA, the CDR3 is TGCGCCAGCAGCTCCTCCATGAGTTTGTACCAAGAGACCCAGTACTTC.

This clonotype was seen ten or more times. The CDR3 nucleotides are TGTGCCTTCCGGACAGGAAACTATGGCTACACCTTC. It is translated as CAFRTGNYGYTF. V usage is TRBV30 and J usage is TRBJ1-2, with TRBD1 identical over 7 bases. CDR3 length: 12 residues. The germline V gene encodes CDR1 GTSNPN and CDR2 SVGIG (reference sequence). V was clipped by 7 bases and J by 2 bases; unmatched bases: 4.

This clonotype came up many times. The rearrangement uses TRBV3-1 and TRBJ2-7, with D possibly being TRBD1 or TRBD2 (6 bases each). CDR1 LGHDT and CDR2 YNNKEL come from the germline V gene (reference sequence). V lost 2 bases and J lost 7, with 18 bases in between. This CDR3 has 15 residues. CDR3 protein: CASSQIGGRYMEQYF. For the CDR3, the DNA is TGTGCCAGCAGCCAAATAGGGGGGAGGTACATGGAGCAGTACTTC.

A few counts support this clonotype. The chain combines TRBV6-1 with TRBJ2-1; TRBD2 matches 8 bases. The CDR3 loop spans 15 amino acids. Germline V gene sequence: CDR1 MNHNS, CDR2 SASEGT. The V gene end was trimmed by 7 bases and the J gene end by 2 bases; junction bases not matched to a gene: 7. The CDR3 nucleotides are TGTGCCAGCATTGGCGGGAGGTTAACCTACAATGAGCAGTTCTTC. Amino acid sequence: CASIGGRLTYNEQFF.

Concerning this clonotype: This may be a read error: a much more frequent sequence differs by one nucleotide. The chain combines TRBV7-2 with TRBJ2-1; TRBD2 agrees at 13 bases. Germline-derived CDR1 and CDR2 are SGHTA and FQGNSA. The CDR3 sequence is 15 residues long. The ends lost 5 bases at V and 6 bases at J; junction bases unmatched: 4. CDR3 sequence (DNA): TGTGCCAGCAGCCGGACTAGCGGGAGTGTCAATGAGCAGTTCTTC. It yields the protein CASSRTSGSVNEQFF.

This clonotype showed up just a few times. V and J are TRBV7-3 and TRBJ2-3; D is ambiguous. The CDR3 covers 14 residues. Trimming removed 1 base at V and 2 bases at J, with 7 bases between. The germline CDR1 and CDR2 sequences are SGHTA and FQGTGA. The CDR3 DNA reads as TGTGCCAGCAGCTTAATGGCTACCACAGATACGCAGTATTTT. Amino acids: CASSLMATTDTQYF.

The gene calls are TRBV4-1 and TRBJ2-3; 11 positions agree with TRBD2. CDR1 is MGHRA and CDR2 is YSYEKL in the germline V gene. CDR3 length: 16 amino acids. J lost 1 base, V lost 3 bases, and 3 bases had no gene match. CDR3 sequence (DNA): TGCGCCAGCAGCCATACTAGCGGGAGCGGCACAGATACGCAGTATTTT. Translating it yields CASSHTSGSGTDTQYF.

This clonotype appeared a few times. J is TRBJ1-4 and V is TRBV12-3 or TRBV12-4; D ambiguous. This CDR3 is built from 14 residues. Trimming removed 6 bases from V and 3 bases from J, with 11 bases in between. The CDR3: CASSTDVANEKLFF. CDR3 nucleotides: TGTGCCAGCAGCACAGATGTCGCTAATGAAAAACTGTTTTTT.

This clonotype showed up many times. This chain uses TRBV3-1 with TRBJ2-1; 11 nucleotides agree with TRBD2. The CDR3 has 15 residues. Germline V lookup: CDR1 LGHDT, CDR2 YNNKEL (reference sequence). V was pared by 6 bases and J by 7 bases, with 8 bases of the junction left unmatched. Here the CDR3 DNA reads TGTGCCAGCAGTATAGCGGGGGGGGGTAGGAATGAGCAGTTCTTC. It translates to CASSIAGGGRNEQFF.

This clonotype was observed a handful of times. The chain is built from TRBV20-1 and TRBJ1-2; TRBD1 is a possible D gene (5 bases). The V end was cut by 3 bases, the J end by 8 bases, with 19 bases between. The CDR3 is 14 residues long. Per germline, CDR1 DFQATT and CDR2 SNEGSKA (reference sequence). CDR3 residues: CSASFLVGVSGYTF. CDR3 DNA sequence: TGCAGTGCTAGTTTTTTGGTAGGGGTAAGCGGCTACACCTTC.

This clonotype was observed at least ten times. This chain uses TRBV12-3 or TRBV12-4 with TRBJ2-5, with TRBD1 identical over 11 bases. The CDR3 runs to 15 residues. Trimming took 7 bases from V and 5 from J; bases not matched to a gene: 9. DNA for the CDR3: TGTGCCAGCATGTGGACAGGGGGCGCGAGGGAGACCCAGTACTTC. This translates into CASMWTGGARETQYF.

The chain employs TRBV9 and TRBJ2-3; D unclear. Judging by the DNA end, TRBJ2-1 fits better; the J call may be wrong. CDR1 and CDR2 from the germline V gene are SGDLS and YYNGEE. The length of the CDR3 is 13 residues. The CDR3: CASSVVPAETQFF. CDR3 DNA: TGTGCCAGCAGCGTAGTCCCAGCAGAGACCCAGTTCTTC.

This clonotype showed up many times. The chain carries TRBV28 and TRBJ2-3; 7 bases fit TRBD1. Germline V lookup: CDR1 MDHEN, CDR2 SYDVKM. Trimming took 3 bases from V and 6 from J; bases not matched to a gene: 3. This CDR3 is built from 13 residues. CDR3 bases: TGTGCCAGCAGTTTGCAGGGGGAGGATACGCAGTATTTT. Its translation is CASSLQGEDTQYF.

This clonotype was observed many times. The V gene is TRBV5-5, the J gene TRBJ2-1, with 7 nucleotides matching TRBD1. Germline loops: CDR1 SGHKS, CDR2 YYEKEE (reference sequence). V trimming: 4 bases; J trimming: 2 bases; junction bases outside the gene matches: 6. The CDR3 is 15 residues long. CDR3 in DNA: TGTGCCAGCAGCCCGGGGACAGTAGCCTACAATGAGCAGTTCTTC. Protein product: CASSPGTVAYNEQFF.

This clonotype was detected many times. CDR3 sequence (DNA): TGTGCCAGCAGTTGGGGTGTAGGTGAAGCTTTCTTT. This codes for CASSWGVGEAFF. The chain combines TRBV6-9 with TRBJ1-1; D unresolved. The ends were cut back, 4 bases at V and 7 bases at J, with 10 bases in the middle. CDR1 and CDR2 (germline): MNHGY, SVAAGI. This CDR3 comprises 12 residues.

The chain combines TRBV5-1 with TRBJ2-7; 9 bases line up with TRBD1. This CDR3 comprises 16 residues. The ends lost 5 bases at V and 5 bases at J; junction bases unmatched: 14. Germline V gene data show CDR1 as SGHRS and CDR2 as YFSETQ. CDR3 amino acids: CASSLAVIRTGDEQYF. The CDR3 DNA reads TGCGCCAGCAGTTTAGCGGTTATTAGGACAGGGGACGAGCAGTACTTC. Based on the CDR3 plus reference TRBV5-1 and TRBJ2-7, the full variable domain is KAGVTQTPRYLIKTRGQQVTLSCSPISGHRSVSWYQQTPGQGLQFLFEYFSETQRNKGNFPGRFSGRQFSNSRSEMNVSTLELGDSALYLCASSLAVIRTGDEQYFGPGTRLTVT.

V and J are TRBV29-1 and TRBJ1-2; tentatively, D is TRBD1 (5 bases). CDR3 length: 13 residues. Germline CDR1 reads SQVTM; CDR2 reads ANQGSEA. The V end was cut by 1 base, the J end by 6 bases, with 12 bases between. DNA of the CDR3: TGCAGCGTTGAAGTAACGGGGGGGAATGGCTACACCTTC. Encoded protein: CSVEVTGGNGYTF.

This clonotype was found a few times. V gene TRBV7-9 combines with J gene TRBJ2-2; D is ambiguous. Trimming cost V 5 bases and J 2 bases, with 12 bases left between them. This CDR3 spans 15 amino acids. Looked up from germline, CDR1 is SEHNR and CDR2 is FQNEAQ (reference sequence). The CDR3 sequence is CASSTTDGNTGELFF. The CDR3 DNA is TGTGCCAGCAGCACTACGGACGGCAACACCGGGGAGCTGTTTTTT.

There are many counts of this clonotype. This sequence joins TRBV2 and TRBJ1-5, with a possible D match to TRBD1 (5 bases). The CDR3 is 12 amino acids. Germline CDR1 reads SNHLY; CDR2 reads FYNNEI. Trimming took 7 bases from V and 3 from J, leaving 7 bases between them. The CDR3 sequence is CASKTDNQPQHF. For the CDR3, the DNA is TGTGCCAGCAAGACAGACAATCAGCCCCAGCATTTT.

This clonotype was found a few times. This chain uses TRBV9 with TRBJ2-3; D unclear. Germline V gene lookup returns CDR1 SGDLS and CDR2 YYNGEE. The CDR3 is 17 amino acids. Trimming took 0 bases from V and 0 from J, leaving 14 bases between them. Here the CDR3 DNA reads TGTGCCAGCAGCGTAGGGACCCTCGGAGCTAGCACAGATACGCAGTATTTT. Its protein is CASSVGTLGASTDTQYF.